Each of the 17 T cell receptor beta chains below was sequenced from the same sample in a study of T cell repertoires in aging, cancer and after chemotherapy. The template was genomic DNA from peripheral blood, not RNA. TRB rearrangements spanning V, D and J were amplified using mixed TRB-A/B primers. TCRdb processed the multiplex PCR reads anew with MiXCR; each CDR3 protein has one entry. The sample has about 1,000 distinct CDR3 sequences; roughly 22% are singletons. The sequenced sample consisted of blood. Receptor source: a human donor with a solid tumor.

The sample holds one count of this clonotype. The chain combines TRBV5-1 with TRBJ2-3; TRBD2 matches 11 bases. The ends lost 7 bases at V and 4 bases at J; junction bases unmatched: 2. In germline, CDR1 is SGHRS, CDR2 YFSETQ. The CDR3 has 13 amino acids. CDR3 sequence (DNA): TGCGCCAGCCGACTAGCGGGGCCAGATACGCAGTATTTT. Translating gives CASRLAGPDTQYF.

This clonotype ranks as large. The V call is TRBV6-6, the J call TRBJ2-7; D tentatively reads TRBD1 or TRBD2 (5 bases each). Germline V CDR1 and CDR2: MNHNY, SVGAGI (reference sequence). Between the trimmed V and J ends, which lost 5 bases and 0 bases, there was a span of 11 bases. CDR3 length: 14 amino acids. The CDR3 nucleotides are TGTGCCAGCAGTGGGGACCTATCCTCCTACGAGCAGTACTTC. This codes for CASSGDLSSYEQYF.

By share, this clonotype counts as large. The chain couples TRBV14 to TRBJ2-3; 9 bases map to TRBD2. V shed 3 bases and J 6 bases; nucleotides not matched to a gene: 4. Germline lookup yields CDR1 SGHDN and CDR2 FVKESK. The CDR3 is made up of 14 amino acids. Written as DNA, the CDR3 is TGTGCCAGCAGCCAGCGCGGGAGGGCCGATACGCAGTATTTT. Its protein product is CASSQRGRADTQYF. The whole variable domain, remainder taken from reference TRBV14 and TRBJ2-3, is EAGVTQFPSHSVIEKGQTVTLRCDPISGHDNLYWYRRVMGKEIKFLLHFVKESKQDESGMPNNRFLAERTGGTYSTLKVQPAELEDSGVYFCASSQRGRADTQYFGPGTRLTVL.

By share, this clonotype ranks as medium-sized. For the CDR3, the DNA is TGTGCCAGTACCATGGAGAGGGTGGGCTCCTTTAATGAAAAACTGTTTTTT. The encoded protein is CASTMERVGSFNEKLFF. The rearrangement joins TRBV19 to TRBJ1-4; D gene ambiguous. This CDR3 region has 17 residues. Germline assignment: CDR1 LNHDA and CDR2 SQIVND (reference sequence). Trimming took off 7 bases at V and 4 bases at J, with 22 bases between the two ends.

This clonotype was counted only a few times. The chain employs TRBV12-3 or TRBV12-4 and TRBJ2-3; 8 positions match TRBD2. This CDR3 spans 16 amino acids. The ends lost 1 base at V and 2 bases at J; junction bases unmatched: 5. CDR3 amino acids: CASSLGTGGNTDTQYF. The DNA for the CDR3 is TGTGCCAGCAGTTTAGGGACGGGGGGGAACACAGATACGCAGTATTTT.

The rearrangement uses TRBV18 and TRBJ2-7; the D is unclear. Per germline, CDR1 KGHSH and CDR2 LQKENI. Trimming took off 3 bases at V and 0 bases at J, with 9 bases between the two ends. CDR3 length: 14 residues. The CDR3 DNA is TGTGCCAGCTCACCCCGGGCTCCCTCCTACGAGCAGTACTTC. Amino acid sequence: CASSPRAPSYEQYF.

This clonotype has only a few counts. CDR3 protein: CASSPTPGRGYGYTF. The CDR3 DNA reads as TGTGCCAGCAGCCCCACTCCGGGCCGAGGCTATGGCTACACCTTC. V usage is TRBV7-3 and J usage is TRBJ1-2; D is unclear. CDR1 and CDR2 (germline): SGHTA, FQGTGA. The CDR3 is made up of 15 amino acids. Trimming left V 5 bases short and J 4 bases short, with 17 bases between.

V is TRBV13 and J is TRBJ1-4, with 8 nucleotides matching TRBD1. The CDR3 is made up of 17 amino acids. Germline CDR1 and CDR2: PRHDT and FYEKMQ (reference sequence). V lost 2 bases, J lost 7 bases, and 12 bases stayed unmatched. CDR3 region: CASSLRQGASLGEKLFF. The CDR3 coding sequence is TGTGCCAGCAGCTTAAGGCAGGGGGCCTCTTTAGGTGAAAAACTGTTTTTT.

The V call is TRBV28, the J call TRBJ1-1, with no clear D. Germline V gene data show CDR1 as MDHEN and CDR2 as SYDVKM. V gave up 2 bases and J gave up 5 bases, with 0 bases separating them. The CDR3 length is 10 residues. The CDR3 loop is CASSLTEAFF. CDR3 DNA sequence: TGTGCCAGCAGTTTAACTGAAGCTTTCTTT.

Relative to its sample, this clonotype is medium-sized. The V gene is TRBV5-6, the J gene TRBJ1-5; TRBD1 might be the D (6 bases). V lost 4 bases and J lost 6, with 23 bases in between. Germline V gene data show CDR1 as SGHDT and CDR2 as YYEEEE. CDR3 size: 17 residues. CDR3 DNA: TGTGCCAGCAGCCCCGGTCGGGGGGCGCCGAGTGGTCAGCCCCAGCATTTT. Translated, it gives CASSPGRGAPSGQPQHF.

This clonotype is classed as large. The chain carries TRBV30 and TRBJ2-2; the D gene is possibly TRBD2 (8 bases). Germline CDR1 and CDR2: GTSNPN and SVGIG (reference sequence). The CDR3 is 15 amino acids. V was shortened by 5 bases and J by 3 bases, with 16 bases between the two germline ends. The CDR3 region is CAWGRGDSDTGELFF. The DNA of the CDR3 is TGTGCCTGGGGGCGGGGGGACAGTGACACCGGGGAGCTGTTTTTT.

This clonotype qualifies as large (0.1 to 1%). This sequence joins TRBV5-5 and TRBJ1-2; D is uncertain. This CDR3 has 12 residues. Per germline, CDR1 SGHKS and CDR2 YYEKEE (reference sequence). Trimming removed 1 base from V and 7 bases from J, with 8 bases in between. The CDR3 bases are TGTGCCAGCAGCTTGAGGGAGGGTGGCTACACCTTC. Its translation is CASSLREGGYTF.

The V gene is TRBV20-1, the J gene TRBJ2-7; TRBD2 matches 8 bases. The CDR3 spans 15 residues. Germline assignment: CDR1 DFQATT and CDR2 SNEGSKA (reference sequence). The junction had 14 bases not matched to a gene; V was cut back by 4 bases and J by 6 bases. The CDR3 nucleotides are TGCAGTGCTATATCCTCGGGAGGGCCGGCGGGCGAGCAGTACTTC. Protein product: CSAISSGGPAGEQYF.

This CDR3 reads CAYPTNYNEQFF. For the CDR3, the DNA is TGTGCCTACCCGACTAACTACAATGAGCAGTTCTTC. The chain couples TRBV30 to TRBJ2-1; D perhaps matches TRBD2 (5 bases). Between the trimmed V and J ends, which lost 7 bases and 3 bases, there was a span of 10 bases. This CDR3 contains 12 residues. Germline V CDR1 and CDR2: GTSNPN, SVGIG (reference sequence).

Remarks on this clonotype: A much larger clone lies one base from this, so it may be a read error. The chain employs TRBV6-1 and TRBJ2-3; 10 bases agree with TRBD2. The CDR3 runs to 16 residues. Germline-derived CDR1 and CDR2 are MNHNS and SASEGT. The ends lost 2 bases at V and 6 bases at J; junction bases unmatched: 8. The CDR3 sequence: CASSERASGSVDTQYF. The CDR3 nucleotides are TGTGCCAGCAGTGAAAGGGCTAGCGGGAGTGTTGATACGCAGTATTTT.

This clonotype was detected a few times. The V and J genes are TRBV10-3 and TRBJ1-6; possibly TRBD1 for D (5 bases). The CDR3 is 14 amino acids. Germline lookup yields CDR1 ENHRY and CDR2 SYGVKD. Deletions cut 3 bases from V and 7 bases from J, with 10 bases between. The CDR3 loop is CAISEGHSNSPLHF. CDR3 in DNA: TGTGCCATCAGTGAAGGACATTCGAATTCACCCCTCCACTTT.

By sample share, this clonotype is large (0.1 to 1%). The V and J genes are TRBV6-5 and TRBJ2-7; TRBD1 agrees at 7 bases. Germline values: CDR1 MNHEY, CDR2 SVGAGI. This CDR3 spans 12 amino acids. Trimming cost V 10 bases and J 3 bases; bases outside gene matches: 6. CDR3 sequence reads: CATRAGGYEQYF. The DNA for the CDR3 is TGTGCCACCAGGGCAGGGGGCTACGAGCAGTACTTC.